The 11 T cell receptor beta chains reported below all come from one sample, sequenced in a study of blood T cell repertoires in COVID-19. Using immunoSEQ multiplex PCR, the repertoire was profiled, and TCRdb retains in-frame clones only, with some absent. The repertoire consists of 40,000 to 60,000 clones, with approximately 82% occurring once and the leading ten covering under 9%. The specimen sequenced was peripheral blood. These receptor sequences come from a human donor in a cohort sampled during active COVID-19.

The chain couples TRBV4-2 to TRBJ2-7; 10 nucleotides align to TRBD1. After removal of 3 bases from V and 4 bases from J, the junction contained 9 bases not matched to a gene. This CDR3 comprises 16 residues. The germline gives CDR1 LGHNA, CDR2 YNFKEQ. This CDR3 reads CASSQAMGQGPYEQYF. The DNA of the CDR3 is TGTGCCAGCAGCCAGGCCATGGGACAGGGGCCGTACGAGCAGTACTTC.

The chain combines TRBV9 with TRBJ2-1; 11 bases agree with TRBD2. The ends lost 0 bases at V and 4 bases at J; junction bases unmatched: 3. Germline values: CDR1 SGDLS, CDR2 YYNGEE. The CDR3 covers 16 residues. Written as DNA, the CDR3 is TGTGCCAGCAGCGTAGCTAGCGGGAGGATGTACAATGAGCAGTTCTTC. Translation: CASSVASGRMYNEQFF.

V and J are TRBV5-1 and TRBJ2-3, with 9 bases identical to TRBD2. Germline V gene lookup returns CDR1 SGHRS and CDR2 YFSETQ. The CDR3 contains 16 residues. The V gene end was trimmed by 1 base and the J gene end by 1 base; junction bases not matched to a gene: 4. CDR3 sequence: CASSLPSGDGTDTQYF. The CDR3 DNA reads TGCGCCAGCAGCTTGCCTAGCGGGGACGGCACAGATACGCAGTATTTT.

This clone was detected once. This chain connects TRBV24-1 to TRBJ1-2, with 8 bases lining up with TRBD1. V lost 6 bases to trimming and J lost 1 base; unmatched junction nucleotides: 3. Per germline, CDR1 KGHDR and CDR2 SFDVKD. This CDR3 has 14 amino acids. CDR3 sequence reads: CATSRTGYNYGYTF. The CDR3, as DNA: TGTGCCACCAGTAGGACAGGGTATAACTATGGCTACACCTTC.

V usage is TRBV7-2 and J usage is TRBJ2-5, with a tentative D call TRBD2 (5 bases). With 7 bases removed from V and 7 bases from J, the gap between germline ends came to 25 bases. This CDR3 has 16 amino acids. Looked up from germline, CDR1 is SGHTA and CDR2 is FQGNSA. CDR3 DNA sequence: TGTGCCAGCAACCCCCGTGGTTCCCGAACAGAGGGGACCCAGTACTTC. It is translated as CASNPRGSRTEGTQYF.

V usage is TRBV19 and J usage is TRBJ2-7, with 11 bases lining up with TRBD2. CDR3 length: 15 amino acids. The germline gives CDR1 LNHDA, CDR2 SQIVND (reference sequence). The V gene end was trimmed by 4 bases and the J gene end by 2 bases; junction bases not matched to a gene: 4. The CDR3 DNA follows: TGTGCCAGTAGTAAGCTAGCGGGAGGCACCTACGAGCAGTACTTC. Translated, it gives CASSKLAGGTYEQYF.

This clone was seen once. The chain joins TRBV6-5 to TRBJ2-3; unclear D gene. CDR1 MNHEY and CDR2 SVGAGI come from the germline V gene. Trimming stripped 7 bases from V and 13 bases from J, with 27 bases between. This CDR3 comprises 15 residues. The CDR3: CASISPLWAQIQEYF. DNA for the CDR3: TGTGCCAGCATTTCACCCTTATGGGCCCAAATTCAAGAGTATTTT.

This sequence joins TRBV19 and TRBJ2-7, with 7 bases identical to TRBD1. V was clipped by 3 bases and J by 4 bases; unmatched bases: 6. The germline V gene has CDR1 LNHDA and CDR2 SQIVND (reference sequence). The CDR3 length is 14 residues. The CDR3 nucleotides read TGTGCCAGTAGTATCGCCGACAGGGAATACGAGCAGTACTTC. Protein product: CASSIADREYEQYF.

The CDR3 coding sequence is TGTGCCAGCAGCGACCGTAATACAGGACAGCCCCAGCATTTT. Translated, it gives CASSDRNTGQPQHF. This chain joins TRBV5-4 and TRBJ1-5; perhaps TRBD1 as D (5 bases). V shed 4 bases and J shed 7 bases, with 15 bases lying between them. Germline loops: CDR1 SGHNT, CDR2 YYREEE (reference sequence). There are 14 residues in the CDR3.

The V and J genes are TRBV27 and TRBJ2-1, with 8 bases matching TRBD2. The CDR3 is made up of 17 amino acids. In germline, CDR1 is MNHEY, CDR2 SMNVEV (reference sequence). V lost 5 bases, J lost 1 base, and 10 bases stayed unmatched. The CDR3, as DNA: TGTGCCAGCAGTCCTCGTTTTAGCGGGACTTCCTACAATGAGCAGTTCTTC. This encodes CASSPRFSGTSYNEQFF.

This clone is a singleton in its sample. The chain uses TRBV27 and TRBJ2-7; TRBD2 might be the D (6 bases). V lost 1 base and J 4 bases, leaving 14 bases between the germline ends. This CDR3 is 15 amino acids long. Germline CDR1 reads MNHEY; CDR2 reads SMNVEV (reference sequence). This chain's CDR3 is CASSLYRVAGYEQYF. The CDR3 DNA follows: TGTGCCAGCAGTTTATATCGGGTTGCGGGATACGAGCAGTACTTC.